This T cell receptor (beta chain) stems from a study of response to subunit inactivated influenza vaccine (dated by TCRdb to 2016 to 2018). As for the study more broadly: Deep quantitative T cell receptor repertoire profiling was used in the study to track responses to a trivalent subunit inactivated influenza vaccine. Study-wide conclusions, independent of this receptor: According to the authors, only a limited number of new T cells may be recruited by each seasonal influenza vaccination.

The library was obtained by RT-PCR. Sequencing used an Illumina HiSeq 2500. TCRdb trimmed the raw reads at Q25, called clones with MiXCR and kept productive beta chains. Rows merge per CDR3 protein into single entries with the most common DNA and genes. For this sample the table gives hundreds of thousands of distinct CDR3 sequences, of which 12% were detected only once. Jointly, the top ten make up about 8% of the sample. This clonotype has just a few counts. Its recognized antigen is unknown. Sequence at one end of the junction differs from germline and may be a read error. The CDR3 runs 15 residues from the cysteine to the phenylalanine. This entry keeps only the CDR3 DNA: 45 bases, framed from base 1. In the germline V gene, CDR1 corresponds to SGHTA and CDR2 to FQGTGA.

The TCR sequence derives from a man aged 45-65 years who received an inactivated influenza vaccine. Donor details come from another sample of the same person, matched by shared clones. This material consisted of non-naive T cells sorted from PBMCs, taken 14 to 15 days before vaccination. This specimen's cell subset or site label, per the study, means: memory T cell fraction. This receptor chain uses TRBV7-3 and TRBJ1-3; TRBD1 lines up with 9 middle nucleotides. The bases read TGTGCCAGCAGCGTAACAGGGGGCGCTGGAAACACCATATATTTT. The encoded protein is CASSVTGGAGNTIYF. The full variable domain, with segments outside the CDR3 supplied by the reference TRBV7-3 and TRBJ1-3 proteins, appears as GAGVSQTPSNKVTEKGKYVELRCDPISGHTALYWYRQSLGQGPEFLIYFQGTGAADDSGLPNDRFFAVRPEGSVSTLKIQRTERGDSAVYLCASSVTGGAGNTIYFGEGSWLTVV.